The 16 T cell receptor beta chains given below trace back to one sample, sequenced in a study of CD8+CD57+ T cells in acquired aplastic anemia. TCR beta VDJ and CDR3 profiling used genomic DNA as template. TCRdb re-derived calls from the reads in MiXCR, one entry per CDR3 protein. The table shows under 350,000 distinct CDR3 sequences, with about three fifths occurring only once. Before being chosen for sequencing, patients had shown CD8+CD57+ cell expansion by flow cytometry. The material sequenced was sorted CD4+, CD8+, or CD8+CD57+ T cells (not recorded which) from PBMCs. Receptor source: a human donor with aplastic anemia.

Many counts were recorded for this clonotype. The gene calls are TRBV3-1 and TRBJ1-6; 8 bases line up with TRBD1. The CDR3 length is 16 residues. Germline lookup yields CDR1 LGHDT and CDR2 YNNKEL (reference sequence). With V trimmed by 1 base and J by 10 bases, 9 bases remained unmatched. For the CDR3, the DNA is TGTGCCAGCAGCCAAGTTGGCGTGACAGGGGAATCACCCCTCCACTTT. Protein: CASSQVGVTGESPLHF.

CDR3 protein: CASSATIDQPQHF. The DNA for the CDR3 is TGTGCCAGCAGCGCGACCATCGATCAGCCCCAGCATTTT. V gene TRBV2 combines with J gene TRBJ1-5; D call uncertain. The CDR3 has 13 amino acids. Germline V gives CDR1 SNHLY, CDR2 FYNNEI. Trimming removed 6 bases at V and 5 bases at J, with 11 bases between.

The sample holds one count of this clonotype. This chain uses TRBV20-1 with TRBJ1-2; perhaps TRBD1 as D (5 bases). Trimming took off 5 bases at V and 4 bases at J, with 8 bases between the two ends. Germline values: CDR1 DFQATT, CDR2 SNEGSKA (reference sequence). This CDR3 contains 11 residues. CDR3 sequence reads: CSAPGAYGYTF. The CDR3 nucleotides are TGCAGTGCTCCTGGGGCCTATGGCTACACCTTC.

This clonotype came up many times. The V call is TRBV19, the J call TRBJ1-2; D is unresolved. V was trimmed by 6 bases and J by 7 bases, leaving 21 bases between them. This CDR3 is built from 15 residues. Germline V gene sequence: CDR1 LNHDA, CDR2 SQIVND (reference sequence). CDR3 bases: TGTGCCAGTAGCTCCAGGAGCACGGGTTTCCGTGGCTACACCTTC. It is translated as CASSSRSTGFRGYTF. Full variable domain (rest looked up from reference TRBV19 and TRBJ1-2): DGGITQSPKYLFRKEGQNVTLSCEQNLNHDAMYWYRQDPGQGLRLIYYSQIVNDFQKGDIAEGYSVSREKKESFPLTVTSAQKNPTAFYLCASSSRSTGFRGYTFGSGTRLTVV.

Many counts were recorded for this clonotype. This rearrangement joins TRBV24-1 to TRBJ2-1, with 7 bases aligning to TRBD2. V gave up 2 bases and J gave up 2 bases; unmatched junction bases: 8. This CDR3 is built from 17 residues. The V gene's germline CDR1 is KGHDR and CDR2 SFDVKD. The DNA of the CDR3 is TGTGCCACCAGTGATTGGGGTGGGAGCGGGGCCTACAATGAGCAGTTCTTC. Translated, it gives CATSDWGGSGAYNEQFF.

As regards this clonotype: The junction departs from the called germline gene at one end, perhaps through a read error. This chain joins TRBV11-3 and TRBJ1-2; D is undetermined. Germline-derived CDR1 and CDR2 are SGHNT and YENEEA. This CDR3 is built from 14 residues. Here the CDR3 DNA reads TGTGCCAGCAGCCGAGAAAGCACTAACTGTGGCTACACCTTC. Protein product: CASSRESTNCGYTF.

About this clonotype: A much more abundant neighbour one base away suggests this may be a read error. The chain employs TRBV10-3 and TRBJ2-7; 11 positions agree with TRBD2. The CDR3 has 14 residues. Germline CDR1 ENHRY, CDR2 SYGVKD. V lost 11 bases to trimming and J lost 0 bases; unmatched junction nucleotides: 6. The CDR3 DNA follows: TGTGCCGCTAGGACTAGCGGGTCCTCCTACGAGCAGTACTTC. Protein: CAARTSGSSYEQYF.

V is TRBV2 and J is TRBJ1-3, with D maybe TRBD1 (5 bases). Trimming took 4 bases from V and 4 from J, leaving 14 bases between them. The CDR3 consists of 15 residues. Germline V gene lookup returns CDR1 SNHLY and CDR2 FYNNEI. In nucleotides, the CDR3 is TGTGCCAGCAGTGTTACGGGGCCGCCCGGAAACACCATATATTTT. Translation: CASSVTGPPGNTIYF. Combining the CDR3 with reference TRBV2 and TRBJ1-3 gives the whole variable domain EPEVTQTPSHQVTQMGQEVILRCVPISNHLYFYWYRQILGQKVEFLVSFYNNEISEKSEIFDDQFSVERPDGSNFTLKIRSTKLEDSAMYFCASSVTGPPGNTIYFGEGSWLTVV.

J is TRBJ1-1 and V is TRBV20-1; unclear D gene. The V end lost 4 bases, the J end lost 4 bases, and 7 bases lay between the germline ends. CDR1 DFQATT and CDR2 SNEGSKA come from the germline V gene (reference sequence). This CDR3 has 11 residues. The DNA of the CDR3 is TGCAGTGCTACCTATTCCACTGAAGCTTTCTTT. Its translation: CSATYSTEAFF.

The rearrangement links TRBV2 to TRBJ1-6; no definite D call. V gave up 2 bases and J gave up 6 bases, with 8 bases separating them. CDR3 length: 14 amino acids. Germline-derived CDR1 and CDR2 are SNHLY and FYNNEI. This CDR3 is CASSESSGNSPLHF. For the CDR3, the DNA is TGTGCCAGCAGTGAATCCAGTGGTAATTCACCCCTCCACTTT.

The rearrangement links TRBV7-2 to TRBJ2-1, with TRBD1 as a possible D gene (5 bases). From germline, CDR1 is SGHTA and CDR2 FQGNSA. The CDR3 loop spans 14 amino acids. The V and J ends lost 5 bases and 6 bases respectively, with 14 bases between them. The CDR3 is CASSPIQASNEQFF. The CDR3 nucleotides read TGTGCCAGCAGCCCAATACAGGCCTCCAATGAGCAGTTCTTC.

This sequence joins TRBV20-1 and TRBJ1-6; D is possibly TRBD1 (5 bases). Per germline, CDR1 DFQATT and CDR2 SNEGSKA (reference sequence). The CDR3 consists of 17 residues. Trimming removed 0 bases from V and 0 bases from J, with 12 bases in between. CDR3 DNA: TGCAGTGCTAGAGATCGGGGCGGGAGCTCCTATAATTCACCCCTCCACTTT. It specifies CSARDRGGSSYNSPLHF.

The chain carries TRBV2 and TRBJ1-2; 10 positions agree with TRBD1. V gave up 6 bases and J gave up 5 bases; unmatched junction bases: 6. This CDR3 has 14 amino acids. Germline CDR1 reads SNHLY; CDR2 reads FYNNEI. The DNA for the CDR3 is TGTGCCAGCAGAGCGGACAGGGGGGGGTATGGCTACACCTTC. Translating it yields CASRADRGGYGYTF.

This clonotype was seen only once. The V and J genes are TRBV20-1 and TRBJ2-1; no reliable D call. Germline CDR1 is DFQATT and CDR2 is SNEGSKA (reference sequence). This CDR3 comprises 11 residues. The V and J ends lost 3 bases and 9 bases respectively, with 9 bases between them. The CDR3 protein is CSASLLGEQFF. The CDR3 DNA follows: TGCAGTGCTAGCCTGTTGGGTGAGCAGTTCTTC.

This clonotype appeared a few times. This chain uses TRBV7-2 with TRBJ2-5; TRBD2 matches 10 bases. Germline V gives CDR1 SGHTA, CDR2 FQGNSA. The CDR3 extends over 12 amino acids. Losses at the gene ends were 6 bases for V and 5 bases for J; bases not matched to a gene: 0. Here the CDR3 reads CASRTSGETQYF. Written as DNA, the CDR3 is TGTGCCAGCAGGACTAGCGGGGAGACCCAGTACTTC. The variable domain in full, completed from reference TRBV7-2 and TRBJ2-5, reads GAGVSQSPSNKVTEKGKDVELRCDPISGHTALYWYRQSLGQGLEFLIYFQGNSAPDKSGLPSDRFSAERTGGSVSTLTIQRTQQEDSAVYLCASRTSGETQYFGPGTRLLVL.

This clonotype showed up just a few times. V usage is TRBV5-1 and J usage is TRBJ2-7; 7 bases align to TRBD1. This CDR3 is 14 amino acids long. In germline, CDR1 is SGHRS, CDR2 YFSETQ. Trimming at V came to 4 bases and at J to 5 bases, leaving 9 bases not matched to a gene. CDR3 nucleotides: TGCGCCAGCAGCCCAAGACAGGGTGGGAACGAGCAGTACTTC. It codes for CASSPRQGGNEQYF.